The clone carrying this T cell receptor beta chain is a singleton in its sample. Its antigen is unknown. The sample belongs to a study of shared clonotypes between healthy human individuals. Across the study: Each donor had three CD4 naive, three CD4 memory, two CD8 naive and one CD8 memory plate. Study-level results: Apart from blood, nothing was sampled; tissue repertoires likely differ. In several donors, around 5% of naive CD4 clonotypes appeared in common. Naive subsets typically showed greater estimated richness than memory subsets.

Germline values: CDR1 SGHVS, CDR2 FNYEAQ. The CDR3 runs 15 residues. Trimming took off 1 base at V and 0 bases at J, with 8 bases between the two ends. Cells designated naive CD8 were CD45RO-negative and were positively selected for CCR7, with terminally differentiated effector memory CD45RA+ cells excluded. Using immunoSEQ multiplex PCR, the repertoire was profiled, and TCRdb retains in-frame clones only, with some absent. The table lists 1.5 million to 2.5 million clones, approximately 94% of them singletons. The sequenced sample was naive CD8+ T cells sorted from blood. This chain links TRBV7-6 with TRBJ2-3; unclear D gene. This clonotype was obtained from a man aged 18 to 35 in good health. CDR3 bases: TGTGCCAGCAGCTTAGTGTCAGAAAGCACAGATACGCAGTATTTT. Translating gives CASSLVSESTDTQYF.